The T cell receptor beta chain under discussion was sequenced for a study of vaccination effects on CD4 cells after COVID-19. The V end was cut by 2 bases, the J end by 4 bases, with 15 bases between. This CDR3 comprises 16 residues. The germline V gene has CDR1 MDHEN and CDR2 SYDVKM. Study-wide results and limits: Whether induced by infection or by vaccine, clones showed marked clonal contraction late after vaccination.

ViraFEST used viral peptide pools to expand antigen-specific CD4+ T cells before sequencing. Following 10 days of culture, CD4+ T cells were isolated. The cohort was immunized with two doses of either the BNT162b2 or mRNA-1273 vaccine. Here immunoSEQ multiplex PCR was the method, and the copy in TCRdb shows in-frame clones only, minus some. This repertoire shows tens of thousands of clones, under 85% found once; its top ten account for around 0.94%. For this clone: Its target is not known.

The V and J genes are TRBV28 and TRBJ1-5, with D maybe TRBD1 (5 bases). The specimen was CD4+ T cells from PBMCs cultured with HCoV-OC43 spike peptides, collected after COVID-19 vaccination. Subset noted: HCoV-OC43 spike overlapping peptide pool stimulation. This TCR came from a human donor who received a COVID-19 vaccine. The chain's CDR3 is CASSLLPPQGNQPQHF. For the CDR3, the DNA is TGTGCCAGCAGTTTACTTCCCCCTCAGGGAAATCAGCCCCAGCATTTT. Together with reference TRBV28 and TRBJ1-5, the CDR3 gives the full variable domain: DVKVTQSSRYLVKRTGEKVFLECVQDMDHENMFWYRQDPGLGLRLIYFSYDVKMKEKGDIPEGYSVSREKKERFSLILESASTNQTSMYLCASSLLPPQGNQPQHFGDGTRLSIL.